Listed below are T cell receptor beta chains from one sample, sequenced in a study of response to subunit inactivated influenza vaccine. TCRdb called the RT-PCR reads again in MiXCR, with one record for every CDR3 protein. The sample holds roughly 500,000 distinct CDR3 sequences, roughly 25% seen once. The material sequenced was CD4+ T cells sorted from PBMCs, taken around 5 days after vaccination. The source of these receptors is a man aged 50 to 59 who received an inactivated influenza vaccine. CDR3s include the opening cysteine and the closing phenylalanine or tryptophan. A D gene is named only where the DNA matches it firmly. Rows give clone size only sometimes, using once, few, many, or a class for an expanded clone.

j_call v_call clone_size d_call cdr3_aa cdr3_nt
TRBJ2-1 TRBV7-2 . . CASSLPVNEQFF TGTGCCAGCAGCTTACCCGTCAATGAGCAGTTCTTC
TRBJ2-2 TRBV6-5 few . CASSYEGLDTGELFF TGTGCCAGCAGTTACGAGGGTTTGGACACCGGGGAGCTGTTTTTT
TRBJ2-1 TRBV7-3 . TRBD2 CASSPGLVNEQFF TGTGCCAGCAGCCCGGGACTAGTCAATGAGCAGTTCTTC
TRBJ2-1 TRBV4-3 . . CASSITRGSYNEQFF TGCGCCAGCAGCATCACGAGGGGCTCCTACAATGAGCAGTTCTTC
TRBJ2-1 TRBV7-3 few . CASSPGRGGEQFF TGTGCCAGCAGCCCAGGACGTGGAGGTGAGCAGTTCTTC
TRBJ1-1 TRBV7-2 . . CASSWGRNTEAFF TGTGCCAGCAGCTGGGGCAGGAACACTGAAGCTTTCTTT
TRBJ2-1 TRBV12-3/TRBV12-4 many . CASSRWRASEQFF TGTGCCAGCAGCCGCTGGAGGGCGAGTGAGCAGTTCTTC
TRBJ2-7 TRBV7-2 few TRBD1 CASSVGQASRYYF TGTGCCAGCTCGGTGGGACAGGCCTCTCGCTATTACTTC
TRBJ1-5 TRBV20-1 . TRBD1 CSARQGVNQPQHF TGCAGTGCGAGACAGGGCGTAAATCAGCCCCAGCATTTT
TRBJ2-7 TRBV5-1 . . CASSLEISIPYEQYF TGCGCCAGCAGCTTGGAAATTTCGATCCCCTACGAGCAGTACTTC
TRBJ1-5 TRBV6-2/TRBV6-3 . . CASKRGGVQPQHF TGTGCCAGTAAAAGGGGGGGAGTTCAGCCCCAGCATTTT
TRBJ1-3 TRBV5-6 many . CASSSRSGNTIYF TGTGCCAGCAGCTCCCGTTCTGGAAACACCATATATTTT
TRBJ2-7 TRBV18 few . CASSPPARAHEQYF TGTGCCAGCTCACCACCGGCCAGGGCCCACGAGCAGTACTTC
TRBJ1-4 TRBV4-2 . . CASSPHRATNEKLFF TGTGCCAGCAGCCCACACAGGGCCACTAATGAAAAACTGTTTTTT
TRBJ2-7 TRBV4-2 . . CASSQDYTGTTYEQYF TGTGCCAGCAGCCAAGATTATACAGGAACCACCTACGAGCAGTACTTC
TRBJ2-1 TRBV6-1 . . CASSARSSYNEQFF TGTGCCAGCAGTGCTAGGAGCTCCTACAATGAGCAGTTCTTC
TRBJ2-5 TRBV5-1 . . CASSLEGRERETQYF TGCGCCAGCAGCTTGGAAGGCCGAGAAAGGGAGACCCAGTACTTC
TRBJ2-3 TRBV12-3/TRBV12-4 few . CASSPTTTDTQYF TGTGCCAGCAGTCCCACAACCACAGATACGCAGTATTTT
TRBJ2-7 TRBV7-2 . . CASSLFERRVVYEQYF TGTGCCAGCAGCTTATTTGAGCGTAGAGTGGTTTACGAGCAGTACTTC
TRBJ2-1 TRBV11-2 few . CASSLVQGNNEQFF TGTGCCAGCAGCTTAGTCCAGGGGAACAATGAGCAGTTCTTC
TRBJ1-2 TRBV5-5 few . CASTRQASHYGYTF TGTGCCAGCACCCGACAGGCGTCGCACTATGGCTACACCTTC
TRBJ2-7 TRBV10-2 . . CASSVGVGDEQYF TGCGCCAGCAGTGTGGGGGTGGGCGACGAGCAGTACTTC
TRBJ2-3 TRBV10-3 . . CAISESVLDTQYF TGTGCCATCAGTGAGTCGGTTCTCGATACGCAGTATTTT
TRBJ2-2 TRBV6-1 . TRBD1 CASSEPGQVTGDLFF TGTGCCAGCAGTGAGCCGGGACAGGTGACCGGGGACCTGTTTTTT
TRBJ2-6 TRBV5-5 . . CASSSDGTRGANVLTF TGTGCCAGCAGCTCCGACGGGACGAGAGGGGCCAACGTCCTGACTTTC
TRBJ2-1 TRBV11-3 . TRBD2 CASSSPTSGGVTTGNEQFF TGTGCCAGCAGCTCTCCGACTAGCGGGGGGGTTACTACGGGGAATGAGCAGTTCTTC
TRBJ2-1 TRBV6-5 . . CASRRENEQFF TGTGCCAGCAGACGCGAGAATGAGCAGTTCTTC
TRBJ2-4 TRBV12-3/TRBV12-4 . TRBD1 CASSLAGQLAKNIQYF TGTGCCAGCAGTTTAGCGGGACAGCTAGCCAAAAACATTCAGTACTTC
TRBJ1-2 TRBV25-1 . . CASSEGRGNYGYTF TGTGCCAGCAGTGAAGGGAGAGGTAACTATGGCTACACCTTC
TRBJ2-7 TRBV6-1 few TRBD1 CASRGQVTYEQYF TGTGCCAGCAGAGGACAGGTGACCTACGAGCAGTACTTC
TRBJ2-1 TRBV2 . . CASTLGGNYNEQFF TGTGCCAGCACACTTGGCGGTAACTACAATGAGCAGTTCTTC
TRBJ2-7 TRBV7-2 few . CASSLSRGNEQYF TGTGCCAGCAGCTTAAGCAGGGGCAACGAGCAGTACTTC
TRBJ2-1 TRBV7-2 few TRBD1 CASSFRTGGNEQFF TGTGCCAGCAGCTTCCGGACAGGGGGCAATGAGCAGTTCTTC
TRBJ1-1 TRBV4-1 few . CATAGKIGGTEAFF TGCGCCACGGCTGGGAAGATCGGGGGCACTGAAGCTTTCTTT
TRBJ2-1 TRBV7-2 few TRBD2 CASSSALAGNEQFF TGTGCCAGCAGCTCCGCGCTAGCGGGAAATGAGCAGTTCTTC
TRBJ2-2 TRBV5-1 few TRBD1 CASSPGQQYGGELFF TGCGCCAGCAGCCCGGGACAGCAATACGGCGGGGAGCTGTTTTTT
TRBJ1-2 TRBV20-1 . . CSAPGRAEGYTF TGCAGTGCTCCCGGACGGGCGGAGGGCTACACCTTC
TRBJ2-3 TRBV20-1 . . CSASSVLRTDTQYF TGCAGTGCTTCATCCGTCCTTCGGACAGATACGCAGTATTTT
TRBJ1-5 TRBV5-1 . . CASSYEPGGQPQHF TGCGCCAGCAGCTATGAACCGGGGGGTCAGCCCCAGCATTTT
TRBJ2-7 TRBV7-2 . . CASSLGTRAYEQYF TGTGCCAGCAGCTTAGGAACTAGGGCCTACGAGCAGTACTTC
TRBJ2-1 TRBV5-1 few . CASSSGTNEQFF TGCGCCAGCAGCTCCGGGACCAATGAGCAGTTCTTC
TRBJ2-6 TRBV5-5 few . CASRLDSSGANVLTF TGTGCCAGCAGGCTCGACTCCTCTGGGGCCAACGTCCTGACTTTC
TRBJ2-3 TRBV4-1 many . CASSQDHKNTQYF TGCGCCAGCAGCCAAGATCATAAGAATACGCAGTATTTT
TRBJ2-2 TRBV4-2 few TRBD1 CASSQETGGTGELFF TGTGCCAGCAGCCAAGAAACAGGGGGCACCGGGGAGCTGTTTTTT
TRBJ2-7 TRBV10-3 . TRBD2 CAISDPGLATNYEQYF TGTGCCATCAGTGACCCGGGACTAGCGACCAACTACGAGCAGTACTTC
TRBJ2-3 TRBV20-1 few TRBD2 CSASSREGADTQYF TGCAGTGCTAGTTCGCGGGAGGGCGCAGATACGCAGTATTTT
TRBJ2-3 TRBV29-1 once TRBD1 CSVVQGVIGTDTQYF TGCAGCGTTGTACAGGGGGTTATTGGCACAGATACGCAGTATTTT
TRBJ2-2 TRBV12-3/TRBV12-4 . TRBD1 CASTHPDRTGELFF TGTGCCAGCACCCATCCGGACAGGACCGGGGAGCTGTTTTTT
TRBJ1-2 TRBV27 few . CASKDRGGAVYGYTF TGTGCCAGCAAAGACCGAGGGGGGGCGGTCTATGGCTACACCTTC
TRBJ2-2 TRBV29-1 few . CSAKGGITGELFF TGCAGCGCTAAAGGGGGGATCACCGGGGAGCTGTTTTTT
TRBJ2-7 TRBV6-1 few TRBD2 CASSGGLAGGEQYF TGTGCCAGCAGTGGGGGACTAGCGGGAGGAGAGCAGTACTTC
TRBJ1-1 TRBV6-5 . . CASSYSALNTEAFF TGTGCCAGCAGTTACTCGGCCCTGAACACTGAAGCTTTCTTT
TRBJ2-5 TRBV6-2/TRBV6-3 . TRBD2 CASSYLTSVQRRETQYF TGTGCCAGCAGTTACCTGACTAGCGTACAGCGGAGAGAGACCCAGTACTTC
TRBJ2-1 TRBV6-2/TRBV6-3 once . CASSSQPYNEQFF TGTGCCAGCAGTTCCCAACCCTACAATGAGCAGTTCTTC
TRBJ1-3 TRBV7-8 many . CASSPPLRGSGNTIYF TGTGCCAGCAGCCCCCCTCTCAGGGGCTCTGGAAACACCATATATTTT